The 14 T cell receptor beta chains below all came from one sample that was sequenced in a study of prognosis after radiotherapy for stage I lung cancer. Genomic DNA served as the source from which two-round multiplex PCR generated TCR beta CDR3 amplicons. The authors ran first-round PCR with primers specific to each TRBV and TRBJ gene. TCRdb re-called the multiplex PCR reads with MiXCR, one entry per CDR3 protein. This table holds 10,000 to 15,000 distinct CDR3 sequences, around two fifths found once. Sequences were derived from PBMCs, sampled before or after stereotactic body radiation therapy (not recorded which). These receptors were collected from a donor aged 50 or older with non-small cell lung cancer.

The sample holds many counts of this clonotype. The chain recombines TRBV7-2 with TRBJ2-5; D is perhaps TRBD1 (5 bases). CDR3 length: 17 amino acids. V was shortened by 3 bases and J by 2 bases, with 19 bases between the two germline ends. The germline V gene encodes CDR1 SGHTA and CDR2 FQGNSA. CDR3 amino acids: CASSFRGTTTRQETQYF. CDR3 sequence (DNA): TGTGCCAGCAGCTTTAGGGGCACTACGACGAGACAAGAGACCCAGTACTTC. Looking up the rest from reference TRBV7-2 and TRBJ2-5 gives the full variable domain: GAGVSQSPSNKVTEKGKDVELRCDPISGHTALYWYRQSLGQGLEFLIYFQGNSAPDKSGLPSDRFSAERTGGSVSTLTIQRTQQEDSAVYLCASSFRGTTTRQETQYFGPGTRLLVL.

This clonotype has ten or more counts. The chain combines TRBV7-2 with TRBJ2-1; 10 bases align to TRBD2. The germline CDR1 and CDR2 sequences are SGHTA and FQGNSA. Trimming cost V 1 base and J 7 bases; bases outside gene matches: 7. CDR3 size: 16 residues. DNA for the CDR3: TGTGCCAGCAGCTTAGAAAGCGGGAGGGCCAGGAATGAGCAGTTCTTC. Translating it yields CASSLESGRARNEQFF.

The J gene is TRBJ2-7, the V gene TRBV19, with 11 nucleotides matching TRBD2. This CDR3 is built from 15 residues. V lost 3 bases, J lost 5 bases, and 6 bases stayed unmatched. The germline V gene has CDR1 LNHDA and CDR2 SQIVND (reference sequence). The CDR3 DNA is TGTGCCAGTAGTATTGGGGCTAGCGGGAGGAACGAGCAGTACTTC. This codes for CASSIGASGRNEQYF.

Sample share makes this clonotype medium-sized (0.01 to 0.1%). The CDR3 reads CASSLGSYEQYF. CDR3 DNA sequence: TGTGCCAGCAGTTTAGGGTCGTACGAGCAGTACTTC. The V and J genes are TRBV28 and TRBJ2-7; no reliable D call. The germline gives CDR1 MDHEN, CDR2 SYDVKM. V lost 2 bases and J lost 4, with 6 bases in between. This CDR3 contains 12 residues.

V is TRBV18 and J is TRBJ1-5; 9 bases align to TRBD1. The germline V gene encodes CDR1 KGHSH and CDR2 LQKENI. J gave up 7 bases and V 5 bases, and 12 bases lay outside the gene matches. This CDR3 contains 16 residues. The CDR3 DNA is TGTGCCAGCTCAACTTCCGGGACAGGGTCTAAGCAGCCCCAGCATTTT. Translated, it gives CASSTSGTGSKQPQHF.

This clonotype has at least ten counts. The chain combines TRBV5-1 with TRBJ1-1, with D uncertain. Trimming pared 3 bases from V and 1 base from J, leaving 7 bases between. CDR3 size: 13 residues. Germline lookup yields CDR1 SGHRS and CDR2 YFSETQ. The CDR3 is CASSSDGNTEAFF. CDR3 nucleotide sequence: TGCGCCAGCAGCTCGGACGGGAACACTGAAGCTTTCTTT.

The rearrangement links TRBV20-1 to TRBJ2-3; TRBD1 agrees at 7 bases. The germline V gene encodes CDR1 DFQATT and CDR2 SNEGSKA (reference sequence). CDR3 length: 18 residues. With V trimmed by 0 bases and J by 1 base, 13 bases remained unmatched. CDR3 sequence reads: CSARDWVQGTLGTDTQYF. CDR3 sequence (DNA): TGCAGTGCTAGAGATTGGGTACAGGGGACGTTGGGCACAGATACGCAGTATTTT.

Comments on this clonotype: This sequence may be a read error, since a much larger clone differs from it by one base. The chain recombines TRBV20-1 with TRBJ2-5; possible D gene TRBD2, 5 bases. The CDR3 spans 11 residues. CDR1 is DFQATT, CDR2 SNEGSKA, per germline (reference sequence). CDR3 coding DNA: TGCAGTGCTAGAAAGGGAGAGACCCATTACTTC. Translation: CSARKGETHYF.

By sample share, this clonotype is medium-sized. The V and J genes are TRBV6-1 and TRBJ2-7, with 8 bases matching TRBD1. Germline CDR1 MNHNS, CDR2 SASEGT. This CDR3 is 15 amino acids long. Losses at the gene ends were 8 bases for V and 5 bases for J; bases not matched to a gene: 14. The DNA of the CDR3 is TGTGCCAGCGGAGTCCGGGACAGGCGAACCCACGAGCAGTACTTC. Its protein product is CASGVRDRRTHEQYF.

This chain links TRBV19 with TRBJ1-1; 8 nucleotides line up with TRBD1. The CDR3 contains 14 residues. The J segment lost 4 bases and the V segment lost 4 bases, leaving 5 bases of the junction unmatched. The V gene's germline CDR1 is LNHDA and CDR2 SQIVND (reference sequence). CDR3 sequence: CASSRQGSGTEAFF. The DNA of the CDR3 is TGTGCCAGTAGTAGACAGGGGTCGGGCACTGAAGCTTTCTTT.

This clonotype has a count of ten or more. The CDR3 here is CASSDRVADQGELFF. CDR3 nucleotides: TGCGCCAGCAGCGACCGGGTGGCAGATCAGGGGGAGCTGTTTTTT. The V and J genes are TRBV4-3 and TRBJ2-2; D unresolved. This CDR3 is built from 15 residues. Trimming pared 5 bases from V and 8 bases from J, leaving 18 bases between. Per the germline V gene, CDR1 is LGHNA and CDR2 is YSLEER.

The V gene is TRBV4-1, the J gene TRBJ2-5; 10 bases are a match to TRBD2. CDR1 and CDR2 from the germline V gene are MGHRA and YSYEKL. With V trimmed by 5 bases and J by 2 bases, 11 bases remained unmatched. The CDR3 runs 17 residues. Written as DNA, the CDR3 is TGCGCCAGCAGCTCCTCGGCGTCTAGCGGGAGACAAGAGACCCAGTACTTC. Its translation: CASSSSASSGRQETQYF.

This clonotype was counted many times. The chain links TRBV5-4 to TRBJ2-7; 9 nucleotides line up with TRBD2. The germline CDR1 and CDR2 sequences are SGHNT and YYREEE (reference sequence). V trimming: 1 base; J trimming: 2 bases; junction bases outside the gene matches: 7. There are 16 residues in the CDR3. The CDR3 reads CASSLLGRGGPYEQYF. The DNA of the CDR3 is TGTGCCAGCAGCTTGCTAGGGCGGGGGGGCCCCTACGAGCAGTACTTC.

This clonotype was found many times. The chain joins TRBV18 to TRBJ2-4; D is tentatively TRBD1 or TRBD2 (6 bases each). CDR3 size: 15 residues. CDR1 is KGHSH and CDR2 is LQKENI in the germline V gene. The V end lost 3 bases, the J end lost 3 bases, and 12 bases lay between the germline ends. The CDR3 bases are TGTGCCAGCTCACCCGAGGGGGGCAGCAAAAACATTCAGTACTTC. Translated, it gives CASSPEGGSKNIQYF.